These T cell receptor beta chains were read from a single sample in a study of T cells after yellow fever vaccination. TCRdb ran MiXCR on the 5' RACE reads and lists one entry per CDR3 protein. Of around 250,000 distinct CDR3 sequences in the sample, 6.9% are singletons; the top ten hold around 0.9%. The specimen was CD4+ T cells sorted from PBMCs, collected 15 days after the yellow fever booster vaccination. The receptor set was obtained from a man aged 30-40 years who received the YFV17D yellow fever vaccine. Each CDR3 is given with its conserved first and last residue. A D gene is named only where the DNA matches it firmly. Where a row states a size, it is once, few, many or the class of an expanded clone; other rows omit it.

d_gene	v_gene	abundance	j_gene	CDR3nt	CDR3aa
TRBD2	TRBV5-1	few	TRBJ2-2	TGCGCCAGCAGCTTGGCCGGGACTAGTAAGGAGGAGCTGTTTTTT	CASSLAGTSKEELFF
.	TRBV10-2	many	TRBJ2-2	TGCGCCAGCCTCATTATCACCGGGGAGCTGTTTTTT	CASLIITGELFF
.	TRBV12-3/TRBV12-4	few	TRBJ1-1	TGTGCCAGCGGCTGGGGAAGGGACACTGAAGCTTTCTTT	CASGWGRDTEAFF
.	TRBV20-1	many	TRBJ2-7	TGCAGTGCTAGAGTCGGTTCCTACGAGCAGTACTTC	CSARVGSYEQYF
.	TRBV20-1	few	TRBJ1-2	TGCAGTGCTAGATTTACGGGAGGCTATGGCTACACCTTC	CSARFTGGYGYTF
TRBD2	TRBV12-3/TRBV12-4	.	TRBJ2-1	TGTGCCAGCAGCCACAGACTAGCCGCCAGCAATGAGCAGTTCTTC	CASSHRLAASNEQFF
.	TRBV7-6	few	TRBJ2-5	TGTGCCAGCAGCCGTACTGAAATACATGAGACCCAGTACTTC	CASSRTEIHETQYF
.	TRBV6-1	few	TRBJ1-1	TGTGCCAGCTCTCAGGGGTTGATGATGAACACTGAAGCTTTCTTT	CASSQGLMMNTEAFF
TRBD1	TRBV15	.	TRBJ1-5	TGTGCCACCAGCAGAGCCCGGACAGGGGATCAGCCCCAGCATTTT	CATSRARTGDQPQHF
TRBD1	TRBV9	few	TRBJ2-3	TGTGCCAGCAGCTCGTACAGGGGAGATACGCAGTATTTT	CASSSYRGDTQYF
.	TRBV29-1	many	TRBJ1-2	TGCAGCGCCGGAGACGGTACTAACTATGGCTACACCTTC	CSAGDGTNYGYTF
TRBD1	TRBV5-1	many	TRBJ2-1	TGCGCCAGCAACAGGGACAGCCCTTACAATGAGCAGTTCTTC	CASNRDSPYNEQFF
.	TRBV9	few	TRBJ2-1	TGTGCCAGCAGCGCTATGCAGGTATCCTACAATGAGCAGTTCTTC	CASSAMQVSYNEQFF
.	TRBV7-2	.	TRBJ2-5	TGTGCCAGCAGCTTAAGTCGGTCGACAGGCCAAGAGACCCAGTACTTC	CASSLSRSTGQETQYF
.	TRBV12-3/TRBV12-4	many	TRBJ1-2	TGTGCCAGCAGCTTCGGCACTAACTATGGCTACACCTTC	CASSFGTNYGYTF
.	TRBV19	few	TRBJ1-1	TGTGCCAGTAGCCTCTCTACCCACAGGTTGAACACTGAAGCTTTCTTT	CASSLSTHRLNTEAFF
.	TRBV7-9	many	TRBJ1-2	TGTGCCAGCAGCCCGCACCCGAGGGTCGGCTACACCTTC	CASSPHPRVGYTF
.	TRBV30	few	TRBJ2-2	TGTGCCTGGAACAGGGTCCCCACCGGGGAGCTGTTTTTT	CAWNRVPTGELFF
.	TRBV27	many	TRBJ2-2	TGTGCCAGCAGTTTATCCAGAACCTTTAGCGACACCGGGGAGCTGTTTTTT	CASSLSRTFSDTGELFF
.	TRBV6-5	.	TRBJ2-1	TGTGCCAGCAGTTACGGACTACTTCTTAAGAATGAGCAGTTCTTC	CASSYGLLLKNEQFF
.	TRBV20-1	.	TRBJ1-3	TGCAGTGCTAGAGATAGGGGAGATGGAAACACCATATATTTT	CSARDRGDGNTIYF
TRBD2	TRBV7-8	.	TRBJ2-2	TGTGCCACACGGTTGACGGGAGGGACCGGGGAGCTGTTTTTT	CATRLTGGTGELFF
TRBD1	TRBV3-1	few	TRBJ2-1	TGTGCCAGCAGCCCCCGACAGGGAGACAATGAGCAGTTCTTC	CASSPRQGDNEQFF